One sample yielded the 7 T cell receptor beta chains listed below, sequenced in a study of identical twins. TCRdb reprocessed the 5' RACE reads via MiXCR and lists one record per CDR3 protein. The repertoire holds 400,000 to 500,000 distinct CDR3 sequences, with around a sixth as singletons. Specimen: naive T cells sorted from blood. The receptor source for this set is a man aged 45-65 years in good health.

This clonotype was detected a few times. The rearrangement joins TRBV9 to TRBJ1-1, with D unresolved. Between the trimmed V and J ends, which lost 0 bases and 6 bases, there was a span of 9 bases. The CDR3 runs 13 residues. The V gene's germline CDR1 is SGDLS and CDR2 YYNGEE. Here the CDR3 DNA reads TGTGCCAGCAGCGTAGTTCCGGGATCTGAAGCTTTCTTT. Its protein is CASSVVPGSEAFF.

There are many counts of this clonotype. The chain combines TRBV28 with TRBJ2-3; TRBD2 matches at 11 bases. The V gene's germline CDR1 is MDHEN and CDR2 SYDVKM. V lost 6 bases and J lost 5; bases outside the gene matches: 16. The CDR3 spans 18 residues. CDR3 bases: TGTGCCAGCAGCGGTCCCCCTAAACTAGCGGGAGATGAAGATACGCAGTATTTT. It is translated as CASSGPPKLAGDEDTQYF.

This clonotype has a handful of counts. This chain links TRBV9 with TRBJ1-1; unclear D gene. From germline, CDR1 is SGDLS and CDR2 YYNGEE. V was cut by 0 bases and J by 5 bases, with 14 bases left in between. This CDR3 is 15 amino acids long. The CDR3 region has the DNA TGTGCCAGCAGCGTAGTAACATTTGGGGATACTGAAGCTTTCTTT. Amino acid sequence: CASSVVTFGDTEAFF. The complete variable domain, with remaining parts taken from reference TRBV9 and TRBJ1-1, reads DSGVTQTPKHLITATGQRVTLRCSPRSGDLSVYWYQQSLDQGLQFLIQYYNGEERAKGNILERFSAQQFPDLHSELNLSSLELGDSALYFCASSVVTFGDTEAFFGQGTRLTVV.

This chain links TRBV9 with TRBJ2-2; a weak D match, TRBD1 (5 bases). CDR3 length: 14 amino acids. The V end was cut by 0 bases, the J end by 8 bases, with 11 bases between. Germline CDR1 SGDLS, CDR2 YYNGEE. The CDR3 DNA sequence: TGTGCCAGCAGCGTAGAGGCAGGGCAGGGGGAGCTGTTTTTT. Amino acids: CASSVEAGQGELFF.

This clonotype was seen a handful of times. The chain is built from TRBV24-1 and TRBJ2-1, with TRBD1 matching 7 bases. Germline V gene lookup returns CDR1 KGHDR and CDR2 SFDVKD. Trimming at V came to 1 base and at J to 2 bases, leaving 4 bases not matched to a gene. The CDR3 sequence is 16 residues long. The CDR3: CATSDLRQGAYNEQFF. The CDR3 DNA is TGTGCCACCAGTGATTTAAGGCAGGGGGCCTACAATGAGCAGTTCTTC.

This clonotype was recorded at least ten times. The CDR3 spells CASSPGTPNTGELFF. CDR3 DNA sequence: TGCGCCAGCAGCCCCGGGACTCCGAACACCGGGGAGCTGTTTTTT. The chain couples TRBV5-1 to TRBJ2-2; perhaps TRBD2 as D (6 bases). Germline V CDR1 and CDR2: SGHRS, YFSETQ. CDR3 length: 15 residues. V lost 4 bases and J 0 bases, leaving 10 bases between the germline ends.

J is TRBJ2-7 and V is TRBV10-2, with TRBD2 identical over 14 bases. V lost 6 bases and J lost 1; bases outside the gene matches: 5. CDR3 length: 16 residues. Germline CDR1 is WSHSY and CDR2 is SAAADI. The CDR3 nucleotides read TGCGCCAGCAGCCGAGGGACTAGCGGGAGTTCCTACGAGCAGTACTTC. As protein: CASSRGTSGSSYEQYF.